This TCR beta chain derives from a study of cytomegalovirus exposure and HLA in healthy donors. Study results and limitations: The study recorded 164 TCR beta chains that were cytomegalovirus-associated. Indistinguishable V segments such as TRBV6-2 and TRBV6-3 were excluded. For most TCR sequences rarity was the rule, although some public TCRs occurred in many donors. CMV antigen specificity was confirmed in vitro for three CMV-associated chains.

As for this clone: Antigen specificity is unknown.

The PCR had 60 Vbeta and 13 Jbeta primers. TCRdb's copy holds only in-frame clones and misses some; the assay was immunoSEQ multiplex PCR. The repertoire holds some 200,000 clones, with 75% to 85% as singletons. Germline V gene sequence: CDR1 SNHLY, CDR2 FYNNEI. The CDR3 loop spans 13 amino acids. The ends were cut back, 7 bases at V and 5 bases at J, with 15 bases in the middle. The rearrangement uses TRBV2 and TRBJ2-7; a weak D match, TRBD1 (6 bases). This TCR was recovered from a girl between 5 and 17 years old in good health and CMV-seronegative. Input material: PBMCs. DNA for the CDR3: TGTGCCAGCATTATCGACAGGTTAGACGAGCAGTACTTC. Translation: CASIIDRLDEQYF. Looking up the rest from reference TRBV2 and TRBJ2-7 gives the full variable domain: EPEVTQTPSHQVTQMGQEVILRCVPISNHLYFYWYRQILGQKVEFLVSFYNNEISEKSEIFDDQFSVERPDGSNFTLKIRSTKLEDSAMYFCASIIDRLDEQYFGPGTRLTVT.